The 30 T cell receptor beta chains below were found in one sample sequenced in a study of blood T cells in healthy people across ages. Through a sample-barcoded 5' primer and a J-beta primer mix, a second PCR was run for 7 to 11 cycles. TCRdb reanalysed the 5' RACE reads using MiXCR and keeps one entry per CDR3 protein. Of about 930,000 distinct CDR3 sequences in the sample, just under 30% were seen once. The same data also went into a second study, on T cells of mothers and their children.

The sequenced sample consisted of blood. Every receptor here comes from a woman in her thirties or forties in good health.

This clonotype has a count of ten or more. This sequence joins TRBV6-1 and TRBJ2-7; possibly TRBD1 or TRBD2 for D (5 bases each). Germline CDR1 is MNHNS and CDR2 is SASEGT. V was cut by 6 bases and J by 2 bases, with 14 bases left in between. The CDR3 is 14 residues long. CDR3 sequence: CASSRDGKTYEQYF. For the CDR3, the DNA is TGTGCCAGCAGCCGGGACGGGAAGACCTACGAGCAGTACTTC.

The chain links TRBV7-9 to TRBJ1-6, with TRBD1 as a possible D gene (5 bases). The V gene's germline CDR1 is SEHNR and CDR2 FQNEAQ (reference sequence). V was trimmed by 3 bases and J by 6 bases, leaving 9 bases between them. There are 14 residues in the CDR3. The CDR3 DNA reads TGTGCCAGCAGCTTCGAGGGGTTTAATTCACCCCTCCACTTT. Translated, it gives CASSFEGFNSPLHF.

The V call is TRBV20-1, the J call TRBJ2-1; weak D call: TRBD2 (6 bases). V was cut by 7 bases and J by 0 bases, with 22 bases left in between. CDR3 length: 17 residues. CDR1 is DFQATT, CDR2 SNEGSKA, per germline (reference sequence). For the CDR3, the DNA is TGCAGTGTAGAAGGGCTAGCGAGATCCAGCTCCTACAATGAGCAGTTCTTC. It translates to CSVEGLARSSSYNEQFF.

This rearrangement joins TRBV12-3 or TRBV12-4 to TRBJ2-5; tentatively, D is TRBD1 (6 bases). This CDR3 has 14 amino acids. V lost 4 bases and J 2 bases, leaving 11 bases between the germline ends. CDR3 residues: CASSYGTPQETQYF. DNA for the CDR3: TGTGCCAGCAGTTACGGGACACCTCAAGAGACCCAGTACTTC.

This clonotype was found many times. The V call is TRBV5-1, the J call TRBJ2-5, with D perhaps matching TRBD1 (8 bases). The germline V and J ends were trimmed by 0 bases and 2 bases, with 17 bases remaining between them. From germline, CDR1 is SGHRS and CDR2 YFSETQ. There are 17 residues in the CDR3. Written as DNA, the CDR3 is TGCGCCAGCAGCTTGGCCGTACAGGGGGGGCGGCAAGAGACCCAGTACTTC. This codes for CASSLAVQGGRQETQYF.

V is TRBV24-1 and J is TRBJ1-2; D unclear. The CDR3 totals 13 residues. Germline V gene data show CDR1 as KGHDR and CDR2 as SFDVKD. The V gene lost 0 bases and the J gene lost 7 bases, with 8 bases spanning the gap. The CDR3: CATSDLSKSGYTF. CDR3 DNA: TGTGCCACCAGTGATTTGTCGAAGTCTGGCTACACCTTC.

This clonotype was observed at least ten times. J is TRBJ1-1 and V is TRBV12-3 or TRBV12-4; D remains ambiguous. The CDR3 spans 12 residues. Trimming removed 2 bases from V and 7 bases from J, with 8 bases in between. The CDR3: CASSLYRREAFF. The DNA of the CDR3 is TGTGCCAGCAGTTTATATCGTCGTGAAGCTTTCTTT.

This sequence joins TRBV28 and TRBJ2-1; TRBD2 matches at 10 bases. Germline CDR1 and CDR2: MDHEN and SYDVKM. Trimming at V came to 5 bases and at J to 8 bases, leaving 9 bases not matched to a gene. The CDR3 runs 15 residues. The CDR3 DNA sequence: TGTGCCAGCAGTACAATAGCGGGGGGCCTGGATGAGCAGTTCTTC. The encoded protein is CASSTIAGGLDEQFF.

This clonotype was seen repeatedly, ten times or more. J is TRBJ2-6 and V is TRBV5-5, with D unresolved. V was cut by 0 bases and J by 4 bases, with 5 bases left in between. This CDR3 is 14 amino acids long. CDR1 is SGHKS and CDR2 is YYEKEE in the germline V gene (reference sequence). CDR3 in amino acids: CASSLGQGANVLTF. As DNA, the CDR3 is TGTGCCAGCAGCTTGGGCCAGGGGGCCAACGTCCTGACTTTC.

The CDR3: CASSDKLLAGGRDTQYF. CDR3 nucleotide sequence: TGTGCCAGCAGCGATAAATTACTAGCGGGGGGCAGGGATACGCAGTATTTT. This chain joins TRBV7-2 and TRBJ2-3, with 12 bases lining up with TRBD2. This CDR3 has 17 amino acids. Germline V lookup: CDR1 SGHTA, CDR2 FQGNSA. The trim removed 5 bases at V and 6 bases at J, leaving 12 bases unmatched.

This clonotype occurred a few times. The chain couples TRBV15 to TRBJ2-3; a possible D gene is TRBD1 (6 bases). The V gene lost 2 bases and the J gene lost 5 bases, with 14 bases spanning the gap. Germline loops: CDR1 LNHNV, CDR2 YYDKDF (reference sequence). The CDR3 runs 15 residues. The CDR3 region is CATSRRRTEEDTQYF. The CDR3 DNA reads as TGTGCCACCAGCAGACGTAGGACAGAGGAAGATACGCAGTATTTT.

This clonotype came up a few times. Mismatch with germline at one junction end may stem from a read error. V and J are TRBV5-1 and TRBJ2-1; 13 bases are a match to TRBD2. Germline loops: CDR1 SGHRS, CDR2 YFSETQ. The CDR3 is made up of 15 amino acids. This CDR3 reads CANSLELAGGDEQFF. For the CDR3, the DNA is TGCGCCAACAGCTTGGAACTAGCGGGGGGGGATGAGCAGTTCTTC.

This clonotype was seen repeatedly, ten times or more. The gene calls are TRBV7-2 and TRBJ2-3; D might be TRBD1 (6 bases). The length of the CDR3 is 14 residues. CDR1 and CDR2 from the germline V gene are SGHTA and FQGNSA. V was cut by 5 bases and J by 6 bases, with 15 bases left in between. CDR3 in amino acids: CASSASTRGDTQYF. CDR3 DNA sequence: TGTGCCAGCAGCGCCTCGACAAGGGGGGATACGCAGTATTTT.

This chain joins TRBV28 and TRBJ1-1, with 7 bases matching TRBD1. The V gene end was trimmed by 5 bases and the J gene end by 4 bases; junction bases not matched to a gene: 19. This CDR3 region has 18 residues. Germline V gene data show CDR1 as MDHEN and CDR2 as SYDVKM. CDR3 sequence reads: CASSPHSPGGGGGTEAFF. CDR3 bases: TGTGCCAGCAGTCCTCACTCCCCCGGGGGAGGGGGCGGCACTGAAGCTTTCTTT.

The CDR3 bases are TGTGCCAGCAGAGAACCCTGGGGAGGACCGAACACTGAAGCTTTCTTT. It encodes CASREPWGGPNTEAFF. The chain uses TRBV27 and TRBJ1-1; D gene ambiguous. The V end was cut by 6 bases, the J end by 1 base, with 18 bases between. From germline, CDR1 is MNHEY and CDR2 SMNVEV (reference sequence). This CDR3 comprises 16 residues.

This clonotype was seen ten or more times. This chain's CDR3 is CASSSPSVYEQYF. CDR3 DNA sequence: TGCGCCAGCAGCTCGCCGAGCGTGTACGAGCAGTACTTC. This chain connects TRBV5-1 to TRBJ2-7; D gene unclear. Germline V gives CDR1 SGHRS, CDR2 YFSETQ. V was clipped by 3 bases and J by 4 bases, with 11 bases between them. CDR3 size: 13 residues.

This clonotype was counted only a few times. V usage is TRBV3-1 and J usage is TRBJ2-7; D is undetermined. This CDR3 has 13 residues. Trimming cost V 4 bases and J 5 bases, with 12 bases left between them. The germline gives CDR1 LGHDT, CDR2 YNNKEL (reference sequence). The CDR3 region is CASSPGWGNEQYF. In nucleotides, the CDR3 is TGTGCCAGCAGCCCTGGTTGGGGAAACGAGCAGTACTTC.

The chain combines TRBV3-1 with TRBJ1-2, with D possibly TRBD1 on 6 matching bases. CDR1 and CDR2 from the germline V gene are LGHDT and YNNKEL (reference sequence). V was shortened by 0 bases and J by 4 bases, with 27 bases between the two germline ends. CDR3 length: 20 amino acids. CDR3 sequence reads: CASSQDRPSGGRPFGYGYTF. The CDR3 nucleotides read TGTGCCAGCAGCCAAGATCGACCTTCCGGGGGCCGACCTTTTGGCTATGGCTACACCTTC.

In this sample, this clonotype turned up a few times. J is TRBJ2-7 and V is TRBV13, with D possibly being TRBD2 (5 bases). The CDR3 is 13 amino acids. CDR1 is PRHDT, CDR2 FYEKMQ, per germline (reference sequence). The V end lost 3 bases, the J end lost 3 bases, and 9 bases lay between the germline ends. The CDR3 spells CASSLELDYEQYF. The CDR3 coding sequence is TGTGCCAGCAGCTTGGAACTAGACTACGAGCAGTACTTC.

CDR3 sequence reads: CASSLDNHQETQYF. For the CDR3, the DNA is TGCGCCAGCAGCTTGGACAACCACCAAGAGACCCAGTACTTC. The rearrangement joins TRBV5-1 to TRBJ2-5; no definite D call. Germline V gene lookup returns CDR1 SGHRS and CDR2 YFSETQ. V lost 0 bases to trimming and J lost 0 bases, with 6 bases between them. CDR3 length equals 14 residues.

This clonotype was seen a single time. CDR3 bases: TGTGCCAGCGGTTCCCTCGGACAGGTACCAGAAGATACGCAGTATTTT. Its protein is CASGSLGQVPEDTQYF. This sequence joins TRBV27 and TRBJ2-3; 7 positions match TRBD1. Germline CDR1 MNHEY, CDR2 SMNVEV (reference sequence). V shed 8 bases and J 5 bases; nucleotides not matched to a gene: 16. The CDR3 extends over 16 amino acids.

There are many counts of this clonotype. The chain is built from TRBV20-1 and TRBJ2-1; D may correspond to TRBD1 or TRBD2 (5 bases each). Germline-derived CDR1 and CDR2 are DFQATT and SNEGSKA (reference sequence). Trimming cost V 6 bases and J 0 bases, with 18 bases left between them. This CDR3 comprises 16 residues. This CDR3 reads CSATGPHQSSYNEQFF. In DNA form, the CDR3 reads TGCAGTGCAACGGGACCGCATCAAAGCTCCTACAATGAGCAGTTCTTC.

The chain combines TRBV20-1 with TRBJ2-7; 8 positions agree with TRBD2. The J segment lost 0 bases and the V segment lost 7 bases, leaving 8 bases of the junction unmatched. Looked up from germline, CDR1 is DFQATT and CDR2 is SNEGSKA (reference sequence). The CDR3 extends over 14 amino acids. The CDR3 DNA sequence: TGCAGTGTTTCGAAGCGGGGGAGCTCCTACGAGCAGTACTTC. Translated, it gives CSVSKRGSSYEQYF.

This clonotype was detected a few times. CDR3 loop: CASSLGLAGGTQETQYF. In DNA form, the CDR3 reads TGTGCCAGCAGCCTGGGACTAGCGGGGGGAACCCAAGAGACCCAGTACTTC. The chain is built from TRBV3-1 and TRBJ2-5, with 15 bases that match TRBD2. The V segment lost 4 bases and the J segment 1 base; nucleotides outside the gene matches: 4. This CDR3 is built from 17 residues. Germline lookup yields CDR1 LGHDT and CDR2 YNNKEL (reference sequence).

This sequence joins TRBV30 and TRBJ1-5; no clear D gene. Germline V gives CDR1 GTSNPN, CDR2 SVGIG (reference sequence). Trimming shortened V by 3 bases and J by 7 bases, and 13 bases separated the two germline ends. This CDR3 region has 13 residues. Written as DNA, the CDR3 is TGTGCCTGGAGCCCCGGCCCTGAACAGCCCCAGCATTTT. Translated, it gives CAWSPGPEQPQHF.

This clonotype was observed at least ten times. The J gene is TRBJ2-7, the V gene TRBV12-3 or TRBV12-4; TRBD2 aligns across 9 bases. Trimming removed 7 bases from V and 4 bases from J; junction bases left unmatched: 11. The CDR3 is 15 amino acids. Here the CDR3 reads CASTKLGSGGYEQYF. CDR3 sequence (DNA): TGTGCCAGCACCAAACTTGGGAGCGGGGGGTACGAGCAGTACTTC.

The chain combines TRBV2 with TRBJ2-3; D unclear. Trimming took 4 bases from V and 2 from J, leaving 16 bases between them. CDR1 and CDR2 (germline): SNHLY, FYNNEI. The CDR3 has 16 amino acids. For the CDR3, the DNA is TGTGCCAGCAGTGCCGAGTCCAGCGCCAACACAGATACGCAGTATTTT. It translates to CASSAESSANTDTQYF.

As for this clonotype: This may be a read error, as it is one base from a much larger clone. The CDR3 bases are TGCAGTGCTAGAGATTGGGGGGGTAGTGGCGAGCAGTACTTC. Its translation: CSARDWGGSGEQYF. This chain links TRBV20-1 with TRBJ2-5; 7 bases match TRBD2. The last part of the DNA fits TRBJ2-7 better; the J call may be wrong. The CDR3 loop spans 14 amino acids. Germline CDR1 and CDR2: DFQATT and SNEGSKA (reference sequence).

About this clonotype itself: This clone may be a read error of a much larger clone one base away. The chain is built from TRBV28 and TRBJ2-7, with D possibly TRBD1 on 6 matching bases. CDR3 length: 14 residues. Trimming shortened V by 6 bases and J by 6 bases, and 18 bases separated the two germline ends. Germline V gene sequence: CDR1 MDHEN, CDR2 SYDVKM. CDR3 loop: CASRVSQGTCEQYF. CDR3 nucleotides: TGTGCCAGCAGGGTCAGCCAGGGGACCTGCGAGCAGTACTTC. The full variable domain, its missing parts supplied by reference TRBV28 and TRBJ2-7, is DVKVTQSSRYLVKRTGEKVFLECVQDMDHENMFWYRQDPGLGLRLIYFSYDVKMKEKGDIPEGYSVSREKKERFSLILESASTNQTSMYLCASRVSQGTCEQYFGPGTRLTVT.

V usage is TRBV20-1 and J usage is TRBJ1-1; D call uncertain. Per germline, CDR1 DFQATT and CDR2 SNEGSKA (reference sequence). This CDR3 has 13 amino acids. V dropped 6 bases and J dropped 1 base, with 12 bases sitting between them. The CDR3: CSAPFRTNTEAFF. Here the CDR3 DNA reads TGCAGTGCCCCCTTTCGGACGAACACTGAAGCTTTCTTT.